The table lists the clone carrying this T cell receptor (beta chain) with many counts. MiXCR was run by TCRdb on the RT-PCR reads, yielding one entry per CDR3 protein. Of 500,000 to 700,000 distinct CDR3 sequences listed, under 25% are singletons. This record belongs to a study of response to subunit inactivated influenza vaccine. Germline CDR1 reads ENHRY; CDR2 reads SYGVKD. The CDR3 is made up of 16 amino acids. V lost 5 bases, J lost 1 base, and 15 bases lay in between. This sample was shared with a second study, whose subject was T cells expressing NK-cell markers. In that study: UMIs accompanied the 5'RACE template switching by which TCR beta cDNA was made.

The genes are TRBV10-3 and TRBJ1-5; the D gene is possibly TRBD1 (6 bases). The sequence derives from a man in his forties or fifties who received an inactivated influenza vaccine. This material consisted of CD4+ T cells sorted from PBMCs, taken 11 to 12 days after vaccination. The CDR3 DNA is TGTGCCATCAGTACCGCGGGCAGGGGCAGCAATCAGCCCCAGCATTTT. It codes for CAISTAGRGSNQPQHF.